Below, one TCR beta chain is given with its context. The antigen is undetermined. These data originate in a study of graft-versus-host responses after intestinal transplantation. Clones were sequenced by immunoSEQ multiplex PCR, and TCRdb holds only the in-frame ones, with some missing. The repertoire includes some 90,000 clones, roughly 88% of them detected once, and over 0.1% sits in the top ten. Germline V gene data show CDR1 as SGHTA and CDR2 as FQGNSA. V lost 4 bases and J lost 4; bases outside the gene matches: 7. There are 14 residues in the CDR3. The sequenced sample was unstimulated CD4+ T cells sorted from spleen or lymph node cells, obtained before intestinal transplant. The receptor was isolated from a human donor who received an intestinal transplant. V and J are TRBV7-2 and TRBJ2-7; TRBD1 aligns across 7 bases. The CDR3 region is CASSWLTGTYEQYF. In DNA form, the CDR3 reads TGTGCCAGCAGCTGGTTGACAGGGACATACGAGCAGTACTTC.